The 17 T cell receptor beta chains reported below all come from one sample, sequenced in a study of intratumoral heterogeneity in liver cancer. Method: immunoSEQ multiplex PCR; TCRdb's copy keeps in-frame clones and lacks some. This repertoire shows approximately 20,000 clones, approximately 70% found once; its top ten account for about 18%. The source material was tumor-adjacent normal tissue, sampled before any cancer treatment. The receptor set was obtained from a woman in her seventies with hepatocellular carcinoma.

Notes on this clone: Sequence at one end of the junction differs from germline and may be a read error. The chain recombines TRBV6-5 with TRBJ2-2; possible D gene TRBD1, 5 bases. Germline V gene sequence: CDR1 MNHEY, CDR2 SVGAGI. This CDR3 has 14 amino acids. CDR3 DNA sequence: TGTGCCAGCAGGGGGCTAGGAAACACGGGGGAGCTGTTTTTT. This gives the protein CASRGLGNTGELFF.

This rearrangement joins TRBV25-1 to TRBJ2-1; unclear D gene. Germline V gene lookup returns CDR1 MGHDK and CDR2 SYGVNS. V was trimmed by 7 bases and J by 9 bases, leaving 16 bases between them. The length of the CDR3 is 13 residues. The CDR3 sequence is CASKLIATGEQFF. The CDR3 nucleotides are TGTGCCAGCAAATTGATCGCGACTGGTGAGCAGTTCTTC.

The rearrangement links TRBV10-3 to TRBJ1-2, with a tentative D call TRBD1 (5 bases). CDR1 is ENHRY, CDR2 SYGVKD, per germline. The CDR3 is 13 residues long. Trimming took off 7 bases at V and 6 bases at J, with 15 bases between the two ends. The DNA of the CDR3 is TGTGCCATCAAGAAGGGGACTGCCGATGGCTACACCTTC. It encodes CAIKKGTADGYTF.

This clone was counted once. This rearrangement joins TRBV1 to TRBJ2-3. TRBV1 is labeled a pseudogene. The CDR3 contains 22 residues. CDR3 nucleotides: TGCACCAGCAGCCCGGCCAGGGGGGGGTACAAAGGGGAGCGTTGGAGCACAGATACGCAGTATTTT. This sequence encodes CTSSPARGGYKGERWSTDTQYF.

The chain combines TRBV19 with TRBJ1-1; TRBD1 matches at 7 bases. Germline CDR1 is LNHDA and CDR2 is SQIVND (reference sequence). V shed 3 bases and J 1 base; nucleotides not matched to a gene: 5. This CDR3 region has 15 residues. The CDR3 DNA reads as TGTGCCAGTAGTATTGGACAGGCGAAGAACACTGAAGCTTTCTTT. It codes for CASSIGQAKNTEAFF. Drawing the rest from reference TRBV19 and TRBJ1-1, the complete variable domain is DGGITQSPKYLFRKEGQNVTLSCEQNLNHDAMYWYRQDPGQGLRLIYYSQIVNDFQKGDIAEGYSVSREKKESFPLTVTSAQKNPTAFYLCASSIGQAKNTEAFFGQGTRLTVV.

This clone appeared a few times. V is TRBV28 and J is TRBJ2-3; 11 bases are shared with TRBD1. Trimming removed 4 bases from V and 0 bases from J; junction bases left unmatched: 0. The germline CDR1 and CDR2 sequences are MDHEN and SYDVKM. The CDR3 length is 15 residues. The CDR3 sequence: CASSWDRGSTDTQYF. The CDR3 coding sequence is TGTGCCAGCAGTTGGGACAGGGGGAGCACAGATACGCAGTATTTT. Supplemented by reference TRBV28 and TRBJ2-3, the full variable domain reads DVKVTQSSRYLVKRTGEKVFLECVQDMDHENMFWYRQDPGLGLRLIYFSYDVKMKEKGDIPEGYSVSREKKERFSLILESASTNQTSMYLCASSWDRGSTDTQYFGPGTRLTVL.

This chain's CDR3 is CASSGSGNTIYF. CDR3 DNA sequence: TGTGCCAGCAGCGGGAGTGGAAACACCATATATTTT. The chain combines TRBV9 with TRBJ1-3; D unresolved. The ends were cut back, 3 bases at V and 3 bases at J, with 4 bases in the middle. The CDR3 length is 12 residues. In germline, CDR1 is SGDLS, CDR2 YYNGEE.

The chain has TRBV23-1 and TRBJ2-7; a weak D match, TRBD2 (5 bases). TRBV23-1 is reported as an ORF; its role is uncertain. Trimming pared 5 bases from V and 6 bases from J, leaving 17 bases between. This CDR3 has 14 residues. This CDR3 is CASSRGSSSGEQYF. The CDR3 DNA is TGCGCCAGCAGTAGAGGGTCTTCAAGCGGCGAGCAGTACTTC.

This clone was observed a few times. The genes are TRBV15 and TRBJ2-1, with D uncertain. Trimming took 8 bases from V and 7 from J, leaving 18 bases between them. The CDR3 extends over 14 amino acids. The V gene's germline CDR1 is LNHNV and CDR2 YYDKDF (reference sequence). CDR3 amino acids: CATSLWKGSNEQFF. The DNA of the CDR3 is TGTGCCACCTCTCTCTGGAAGGGATCGAATGAGCAGTTCTTC.

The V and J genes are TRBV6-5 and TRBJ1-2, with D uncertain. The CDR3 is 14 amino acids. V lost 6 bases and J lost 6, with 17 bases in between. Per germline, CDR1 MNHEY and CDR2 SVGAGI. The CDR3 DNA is TGTGCCAGCAGGATCAACTCAGACCGGAATGGCTACACCTTC. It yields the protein CASRINSDRNGYTF.

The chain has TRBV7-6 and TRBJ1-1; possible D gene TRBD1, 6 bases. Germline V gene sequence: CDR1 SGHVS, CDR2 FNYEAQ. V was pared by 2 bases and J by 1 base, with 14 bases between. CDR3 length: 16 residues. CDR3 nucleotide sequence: TGTGCCAGCAGCTTAAATCCGACAGGTGGGAACACTGAAGCTTTCTTT. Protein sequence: CASSLNPTGGNTEAFF.

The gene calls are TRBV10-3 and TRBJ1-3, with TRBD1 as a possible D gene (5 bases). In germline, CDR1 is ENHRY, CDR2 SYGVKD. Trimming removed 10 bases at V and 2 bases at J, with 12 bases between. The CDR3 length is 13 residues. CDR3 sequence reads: CATGSGTGNTIYF. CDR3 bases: TGTGCCACCGGGTCAGGGACTGGAAACACCATATATTTT.

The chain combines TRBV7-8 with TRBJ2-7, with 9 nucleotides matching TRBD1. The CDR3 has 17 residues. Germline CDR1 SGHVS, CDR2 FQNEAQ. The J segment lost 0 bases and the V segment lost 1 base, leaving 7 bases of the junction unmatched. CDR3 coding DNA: TGTGCCAGCAGCTTAGATACCGGGACAGGGAGCTCCTACGAGCAGTACTTC. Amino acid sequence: CASSLDTGTGSSYEQYF.

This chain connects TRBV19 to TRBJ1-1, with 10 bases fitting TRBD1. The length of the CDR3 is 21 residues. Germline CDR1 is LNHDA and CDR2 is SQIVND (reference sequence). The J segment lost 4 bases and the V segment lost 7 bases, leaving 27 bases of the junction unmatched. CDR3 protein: CASTGSGTGVLSRGGGTEAFF. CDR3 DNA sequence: TGTGCCAGTACAGGATCCGGGACAGGGGTCCTAAGCCGCGGCGGGGGCACTGAAGCTTTCTTT.

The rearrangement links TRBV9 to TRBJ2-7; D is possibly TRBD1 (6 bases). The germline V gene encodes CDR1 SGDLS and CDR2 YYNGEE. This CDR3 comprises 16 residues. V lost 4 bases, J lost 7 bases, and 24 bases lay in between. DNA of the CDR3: TGTGCCAGCAGCCCCAGCGGCAGGGGAAGGTCGAGTGAGCAGTACTTC. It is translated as CASSPSGRGRSSEQYF.

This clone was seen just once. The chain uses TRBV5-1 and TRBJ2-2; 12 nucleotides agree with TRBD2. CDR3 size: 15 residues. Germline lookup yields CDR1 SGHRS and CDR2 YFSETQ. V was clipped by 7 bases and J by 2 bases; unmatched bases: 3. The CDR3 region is CASGTSGRNTGELFF. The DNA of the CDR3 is TGCGCCAGCGGGACTAGCGGGCGAAACACCGGGGAGCTGTTTTTT.

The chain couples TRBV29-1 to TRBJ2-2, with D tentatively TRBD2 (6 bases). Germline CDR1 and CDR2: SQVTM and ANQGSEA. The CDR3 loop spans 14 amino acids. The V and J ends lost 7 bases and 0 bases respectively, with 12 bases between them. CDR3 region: CSANGGANTGELFF. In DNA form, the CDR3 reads TGCAGCGCGAATGGCGGGGCGAACACCGGGGAGCTGTTTTTT.